Listed below are T cell receptor beta chains from one sample, sequenced in a study of CD8 T cells in Susac syndrome. TCRdb itself ran the immunoSEQ multiplex PCR reads through MiXCR, one entry per CDR3 protein. The table lists 350,000 to 550,000 distinct CDR3 sequences, more than 70% of them singletons. Material for sequencing was CD8+ T cells from PBMCs. The receptor set was obtained from a human donor with multiple sclerosis. Each CDR3 is given with its conserved first and last residue. A D gene is named only where the DNA matches it firmly. Clone size is stated in some rows and not others, as once, few, many or a class when expanded.

v_gene: TRBV7-3; d_gene: TRBD2; abundance: -; j_gene: TRBJ2-7; CDR3nt: TGTGCCAGCAGCCTACTAGCGGGAGATGCCTACGAGCAGTACTTC; CDR3aa: CASSLLAGDAYEQYF
v_gene: TRBV3-1; d_gene: TRBD2; abundance: -; j_gene: TRBJ2-1; CDR3nt: TGTGCCAGCAGCAATAGCGGGGGGGCGGTCGATGAGCAGTTCTTC; CDR3aa: CASSNSGGAVDEQFF
v_gene: TRBV19; d_gene: -; abundance: once; j_gene: TRBJ1-1; CDR3nt: TGTGCCAGTAGCATTAGGCATAGGGAGATTCGGACTGAAGCTTTCTTT; CDR3aa: CASSIRHREIRTEAFF
v_gene: TRBV7-9; d_gene: -; abundance: few; j_gene: TRBJ1-1; CDR3nt: TGTGCCAGCAGTCCTCAGGGACACACTGAAGCTTTCTTT; CDR3aa: CASSPQGHTEAFF
v_gene: TRBV5-4; d_gene: -; abundance: once; j_gene: TRBJ2-2; CDR3nt: TGTGCCAGCAGCTTTAGTGGAGAAGCTTACGCGAACACCGGGGAGCTGTTTTTT; CDR3aa: CASSFSGEAYANTGELFF
v_gene: TRBV4-1; d_gene: -; abundance: once; j_gene: TRBJ1-1; CDR3nt: TGCGCCAGCAGCCAAGATCTGGGGGGCAGGAATGGAGCTTTCTTT; CDR3aa: CASSQDLGGRNGAFF
v_gene: TRBV20-1; d_gene: -; abundance: -; j_gene: TRBJ1-2; CDR3nt: TGCAGCGCTGCCCCCGGCTACACCTTC; CDR3aa: CSAAPGYTF
v_gene: TRBV6-5; d_gene: -; abundance: once; j_gene: TRBJ1-6; CDR3nt: TGTGCCAGCAGTTACTTGGCAGGGTCCTATAATTCACCCCTCCACTTT; CDR3aa: CASSYLAGSYNSPLHF
v_gene: TRBV30; d_gene: -; abundance: -; j_gene: TRBJ1-6; CDR3nt: TGTGCCTGGAGTCCCACGTTATTGGACTATAATTCACCCCTCCACTTT; CDR3aa: CAWSPTLLDYNSPLHF
v_gene: TRBV25-1; d_gene: -; abundance: -; j_gene: TRBJ1-1; CDR3nt: TGTGCCAGCAGTGAATATTTTAGTAACACTGAAGCTTTCTTT; CDR3aa: CASSEYFSNTEAFF
v_gene: TRBV7-7; d_gene: -; abundance: -; j_gene: TRBJ2-1; CDR3nt: TGTGCTAGCAGCTTAGGTCTTGCGGTGTACAATGAGCAGTTCTTC; CDR3aa: CASSLGLAVYNEQFF
v_gene: TRBV9; d_gene: -; abundance: -; j_gene: TRBJ2-1; CDR3nt: TGTGCCAGCAGCCCGCACAACTACAATGAGCAGTTCTTC; CDR3aa: CASSPHNYNEQFF
v_gene: TRBV11-2; d_gene: -; abundance: -; j_gene: TRBJ2-1; CDR3nt: TGTGCCAGCAGCCTCCCAGTGGCGGGGTTCGAAATGAATGAGCAGTTCTTC; CDR3aa: CASSLPVAGFEMNEQFF
v_gene: TRBV12-3/TRBV12-4; d_gene: TRBD2; abundance: -; j_gene: TRBJ2-1; CDR3nt: TGTGCCAGCAGTTTAGGGCGGGAGGGGTACAATGAGCAGTTCTTC; CDR3aa: CASSLGREGYNEQFF